Listed below are T cell receptor beta chains from one sample, sequenced in a study of shared clonotypes between healthy human individuals. Measured with immunoSEQ multiplex PCR; TCRdb has only the in-frame clones, and not every one. The table shows millions of clones, with just over 90% occurring only once. The source material was naive CD4+ T cells sorted from blood. These receptors all stem from a man in his late teens or twenties in good health. CDR3s leave out the opening cysteine and the closing phenylalanine or tryptophan.

v_gene: TRBV6-5
CDR3aa: ASSYSWGARAEAF

v_gene: TRBV6-6
CDR3aa: ASRQGGTYEQY

v_gene: TRBV5-1
CDR3aa: ASSPRQASGYEQY

v_gene: TRBV20-1
CDR3aa: SARQQDTQY

v_gene: TRBV30
CDR3aa: AWSPGGSGSYEQY

v_gene: TRBV11-2
CDR3aa: ASSLNGQNTDTQY

v_gene: TRBV6-5
CDR3aa: ASSYSRAEAWETQY

v_gene: TRBV20-1
CDR3aa: SAGTEEKLF

v_gene: TRBV5-1
CDR3aa: ASSTGQGWTGELF

v_gene: TRBV11-1
CDR3aa: ASSQDRGSTGELF

v_gene: TRBV15
CDR3aa: ATSRDRDSYNEQF

v_gene: TRBV7-2
CDR3aa: ASSPSRSGANVLT

v_gene: TRBV7-2
CDR3aa: ASSRNQLGGVLQF

v_gene: TRBV19
CDR3aa: ASSIKQGAYQPQH

v_gene: TRBV4-1
CDR3aa: ASSQRAGPEAF

v_gene: TRBV6-1
CDR3aa: ASSDFSNSPLH

v_gene: TRBV19
CDR3aa: ASSVTGTSGTGELF

v_gene: TRBV6-5
CDR3aa: ASSYSATGVGYT

v_gene: TRBV9
CDR3aa: ASSVEAGQGIYEQY

v_gene: TRBV19
CDR3aa: ASKDRGYEAF

v_gene: TRBV7-2
CDR3aa: ASSDKNSYEQY

v_gene: TRBV6-5
CDR3aa: ASSYSRGEAF

v_gene: TRBV9
CDR3aa: ASSARQFRTSTDTQY

v_gene: TRBV5-1
CDR3aa: ASSLETGGQNIQY

v_gene: TRBV19
CDR3aa: ASSETGGSQPQH

v_gene: TRBV28
CDR3aa: ASSPGTSGSYNEQF

v_gene: TRBV28
CDR3aa: ASSLPSTRLAGEKETQY